This T cell receptor beta chain stems from a study of blood T cell repertoires in COVID-19. As for the study in general: From the United States, Italy and Spain came samples of acute and convalescent COVID-19.

Trimming stripped 2 bases from V and 8 bases from J, with 18 bases between. The CDR3 has 15 residues. Germline assignment: CDR1 SEHNR and CDR2 FQNEAQ (reference sequence). Per the original methods: How many nucleated cells were present was estimated from reference gene primer amplification. Clones were sequenced by immunoSEQ multiplex PCR, and TCRdb holds only the in-frame ones, with some missing. That table furnishes V, J and clone size, whereas the DNA furnished D and trimming. The sample includes 110,000 to 150,000 clones, 80% of them seen just once. This TCR derives from a woman aged 45-59 years with acute or convalescent COVID-19. The source material was peripheral blood. The chain combines TRBV7-9 with TRBJ1-2; D might be TRBD1 (5 bases). The CDR3 coding sequence is TGTGCCAGCAGCTTAAAGCGGCAGGGAGGAGGCGGCTACACCTTC. Translated, it gives CASSLKRQGGGGYTF.